This is a list of T cell receptor beta chains from one sample in a study of human T cells and chemical hapten exposure. TCRdb analysed the RACE reads with MiXCR anew, one entry per CDR3 protein. The sample consists of over 50,000 distinct CDR3 sequences, 9.5% to 10% of them appearing once. The sequences come from whole blood, collected in connection with sensitization to the hapten diphenylcyclopropenone (DPC). The receptors were gathered from a woman aged 25 to 45 with alopecia areata. Some clones in this sample may be carry-over from other donors' samples. CDR3s include the opening cysteine and the closing phenylalanine or tryptophan. The D gene is left open where the match is weak. Rows give clone size only sometimes, using once, few, many, or a class for an expanded clone.

NA	TRBJ2-5	NA	TRBV12-3/TRBV12-4	13	TGTGCCAGCAGTTTAGCGACGGAGGAGACCCAGTACTTC	CASSLATEETQYF
NA	TRBJ2-3	NA	TRBV7-9	16	TGTGCCAGCAGCAGCCCGGGGGAGTCTAGCACAGATACGCAGTATTTT	CASSSPGESSTDTQYF
NA	TRBJ2-7	many	TRBV27	12	TGTGCCAGCAGCGAGAGGGATAGCGAGCAGTACTTC	CASSERDSEQYF
NA	TRBJ1-5	few	TRBV28	16	TGTGCCAGCAGTTCCCGTAGACAGTATAGCAATCAGCCCCAGCATTTT	CASSSRRQYSNQPQHF
NA	TRBJ1-1	NA	TRBV3-1	14	TGTGCCAGCAGCCATACTACAGGGTCCCAAACCGCTTTCTTT	CASSHTTGSQTAFF
TRBD2	TRBJ2-7	NA	TRBV4-3	16	TGCGCCAGCAGCCAAGACCCACTAGCGGGGGGGGACGAGCAGTACTTC	CASSQDPLAGGDEQYF
TRBD2	TRBJ2-7	many	TRBV20-1	13	TGCAGTGCTAGAAGGACTAGTGCCTACGAGCAGTACTTC	CSARRTSAYEQYF
NA	TRBJ1-6	NA	TRBV5-4	14	TGTGCCAGCAGCCCCACGACGGGAAATTCACCCCTCCACTTT	CASSPTTGNSPLHF
TRBD1	TRBJ1-2	many	TRBV29-1	13	TGCAGCGTGGGGGACAGCGGCAACTATGGCGACACCTTC	CSVGDSGNYGDTF
NA	TRBJ1-6	NA	TRBV7-3	17	TGTGCCAGCAGCTCCAGCATCGGGTCAAGCTATAATTCACCCCTCCACTTT	CASSSSIGSSYNSPLHF
TRBD1	TRBJ2-1	NA	TRBV12-5	15	TGTGCTAGTGGTTTGACACGACAGGGGGGGAATGAGCAGTTCTTC	CASGLTRQGGNEQFF
NA	TRBJ2-1	many	TRBV3-1	16	TGTGCCAGCAGCCAAGTAGCCAGGAGCTCCTACAATGAGCAGTTCTTC	CASSQVARSSYNEQFF
TRBD1	TRBJ1-2	many	TRBV5-6	17	TGTGCCAGCAGTTCTTTCCGGACAGGGGGAGACCCTTATGGCTACACCTTC	CASSSFRTGGDPYGYTF
TRBD2	TRBJ2-3	once	TRBV27	14	TGTGCCAGCAGTCCACTACTAGCGGGAGATACGCAGTATTTT	CASSPLLAGDTQYF
NA	TRBJ1-5	few	TRBV12-3/TRBV12-4	16	TGTGCCAGCAGTAAGGACATCCCATTCTCATATCAGCCCCAGCATTTT	CASSKDIPFSYQPQHF
NA	TRBJ1-1	few	TRBV5-1	18	TGCGCCAGCAGTCTCCCCCGAGGGAGGGAGGCCTTGAACACTGAAGCTTTCTTT	CASSLPRGREALNTEAFF
NA	TRBJ2-7	many	TRBV4-1	15	TGCGCCAGCAGCCAGGGACTGGGGACAGTCTACGAGCAGTACTTC	CASSQGLGTVYEQYF
NA	TRBJ2-5	NA	TRBV6-2/TRBV6-3	17	TGTGCCAGCAGACTCTTCCGGGACCGATATCACCAAGAGACCCAGTACTTC	CASRLFRDRYHQETQYF
NA	TRBJ2-1	many	TRBV5-4	17	TGTGCCAGCAGCTTGATCGGACTAGGGGGCTCCTACAATGAGCAGTTCTTC	CASSLIGLGGSYNEQFF
NA	TRBJ1-2	NA	TRBV7-2	13	TGTGCCAGCGGGGCAGGGGCTAGCTATGGCTACACCTTC	CASGAGASYGYTF
TRBD2	TRBJ2-1	many	TRBV12-3/TRBV12-4	15	TGTGCCAGCAGCCGGACTAGCGGGGGTTACAATGAGCAGTTCTTC	CASSRTSGGYNEQFF
NA	TRBJ2-3	NA	TRBV14	16	TGTGCCAGCAGCCAAGATCTAGGACGTGGCACAGATACGCAGTATTTT	CASSQDLGRGTDTQYF
NA	TRBJ2-7	many	TRBV4-3	14	TGCGCCAGCAGCCAAGGAAGGAGATCCTACGAGCAGTACTTC	CASSQGRRSYEQYF
NA	TRBJ2-6	NA	TRBV5-4	15	TGTGCCAGCAGCTCAGCCATGGGAGGGGCCAACGTCCTGACTTTC	CASSSAMGGANVLTF
NA	TRBJ1-4	many	TRBV7-9	16	TGTGCCAGCAGCTTGGGTACCGGGACGGGGAATGAAAAACTGTTTTTT	CASSLGTGTGNEKLFF
NA	TRBJ2-6	NA	TRBV29-1	14	TGCAGCGTTGTTGTGGCTAAGGGGGCCAACGTCCTGACTTTC	CSVVVAKGANVLTF
NA	TRBJ2-3	few	TRBV6-5	16	TGTGCCAGCAGTTACGCCGGGACGGTCCAATCAGATACGCAGTATTTT	CASSYAGTVQSDTQYF
TRBD2	TRBJ2-3	many	TRBV29-1	13	TGCAGCACCGGACTAGCGGGGGCTGATACGCAGTATTTT	CSTGLAGADTQYF
TRBD1	TRBJ2-4	NA	TRBV20-1	12	TGCAGTGCTACCGGGACAGGGGGCTTTCCGTACTTC	CSATGTGGFPYF
NA	TRBJ2-2	NA	TRBV5-4	13	TGTGCCAGCAGCGCTGCGAACACCGGGGAGCTGTTTTTT	CASSAANTGELFF
NA	TRBJ2-5	few	TRBV12-3/TRBV12-4	14	TGTGCCAGCAGTTTATGGGGGTGGGAAGAGACCCAGTACTTC	CASSLWGWEETQYF
NA	TRBJ2-3	few	TRBV6-2/TRBV6-3	13	TGTGCCAGCAGTTTCAGTAAGGACACCTCGCAGTATTTT	CASSFSKDTSQYF
NA	TRBJ1-2	NA	TRBV10-3	12	TGTGCCATCAGTGGGCAGGGGTATGGCTACACCTTC	CAISGQGYGYTF
NA	TRBJ2-6	NA	TRBV6-2/TRBV6-3	14	TGTGCCAGCAGGGAATCATGGGGGGCCAACGTCCTGACTTTC	CASRESWGANVLTF
TRBD1	TRBJ2-7	NA	TRBV29-1	16	TGCAGCGTTGAAGCCCGAAACAGGGGGGACTCCTACGAGCAGTACTTC	CSVEARNRGDSYEQYF
NA	TRBJ1-1	NA	TRBV6-5	13	TGTGCCAGCAGCGGGATGGAGGGGACTGAAGCTTTCTTT	CASSGMEGTEAFF
TRBD1	TRBJ2-7	many	TRBV6-5	15	TGTGCCAGCAGTACCCCCGGGACAGGATTGTACGAGCAGTACTTC	CASSTPGTGLYEQYF
NA	TRBJ2-3	few	TRBV5-4	15	TGTGCCAGCAGCTTACGGGACAAAAGCACAGATACGCAGTATTTT	CASSLRDKSTDTQYF
NA	TRBJ2-3	few	TRBV4-3	15	TGCGCCAGCAGCCAAGAACAGATTAGCACAGATACGCAGTATTTT	CASSQEQISTDTQYF
NA	TRBJ1-6	few	TRBV5-1	15	TGCGCCAGCAGCTCGGGGACATGCGAGTTGTCACCCCTCCACTTT	CASSSGTCELSPLHF
TRBD1	TRBJ1-6	NA	TRBV6-6	15	TGTGCCAGCAGTAGGGAGCGGGACAGAAATTCACCCCTCCACTTT	CASSRERDRNSPLHF
NA	TRBJ1-1	once	TRBV30	15	TGTGCCTGGAGTCCCGCGGGGGGTAGGAACACTGAAGCTTTCTTT	CAWSPAGGRNTEAFF
NA	TRBJ2-5	many	TRBV9	15	TGTGCCAGCAGCCCGAGCCCAGGACAGCAAGAGACCCAGTACTTC	CASSPSPGQQETQYF
TRBD1	TRBJ1-6	few	TRBV6-5	14	TGTGCCAGCAGTAGGGGACAGCACAATTCACCCCTCCACTTT	CASSRGQHNSPLHF
NA	TRBJ1-2	NA	TRBV28	12	TGTGCCAGCAGTTTTGGCCGCTATGGCTACACCTTC	CASSFGRYGYTF
NA	TRBJ1-1	many	TRBV6-6	14	TGTGCCAGCAGTTACGCTCTAGGGGGAACTGAAGCTTTCTTT	CASSYALGGTEAFF
NA	TRBJ2-3	many	TRBV29-1	10	TGCAGCGGGGAGTCAGATACGCAGTATTTT	CSGESDTQYF
TRBD1	TRBJ2-5	NA	TRBV6-5	14	TGTGCCACCTCCGGGACAGAAAACCAAGAGACCCAGTACTTC	CATSGTENQETQYF
TRBD2	TRBJ2-1	few	TRBV6-6	15	TGTGCCAGCAGCCTGACTAGCGGGGGGTACGATGAGCAGTTCTTC	CASSLTSGGYDEQFF
TRBD1	TRBJ1-2	NA	TRBV20-1	13	TGCAGTGCTCCTAAGGCGAGGGGGCAATACTACACCTTC	CSAPKARGQYYTF
NA	TRBJ1-4	many	TRBV7-8	14	TGTGCCAGCAGAGCCAGGTTGGGGATGAAGAAACTGTTTTTT	CASRARLGMKKLFF
TRBD2	TRBJ2-3	few	TRBV11-2	18	TGTGCCAGCAGCTTGTCCTCCCTCCAGCGGGGGTCCGCCGATACGCAGTATTTT	CASSLSSLQRGSADTQYF
NA	TRBJ2-2	NA	TRBV6-6	14	TGTGCCAGCAGTTCGTCACCCTTCACCGGGGAGCTGTTTTTT	CASSSSPFTGELFF
NA	TRBJ1-2	NA	TRBV18	12	TGTGCCAGCTCACCAGACGCAGTAGGCGACACCTTC	CASSPDAVGDTF